This T cell receptor (beta chain) was recovered during a study of cytomegalovirus exposure and HLA in healthy donors. This clone has a handful of counts. V lost 4 bases and J lost 7, with 19 bases in between. The CDR3 covers 16 residues. Germline loops: CDR1 LGHNA, CDR2 YSLEER. The PCR was carried out with 60 Vbeta primers and 13 Jbeta primers. The assay was immunoSEQ multiplex PCR, and TCRdb's table has in-frame clones only and misses some. Of some 130,000 clones listed, 60% to 80% are singletons. Sequenced input: PBMCs. The clonotype comes from a male donor in good health and CMV-seronegative. The chain carries TRBV4-3 and TRBJ1-4; TRBD1 is a possible D gene (6 bases). The CDR3 coding sequence is TGCGCCAGCAGCCCAAGTTTCTCAGGGGCCGGTGAAAAACTGTTTTTT. It yields the protein CASSPSFSGAGEKLFF.